This entry lists 30 T cell receptor beta chains sequenced from one sample in a study of TIL therapy for anti-PD-1-resistant metastatic lung cancer. The immunoSEQ assay was v3. Assay: immunoSEQ multiplex PCR; the TCRdb copy retains only in-frame clones and omits some. The sample lists 95,000 or so clones, roughly 65% occurring once. Time point specified: pre-treatment sample, taken before nivolumab and TIL therapy. The tumor samples were excised metastases, mostly pleural nodules or supraclavicular lymph nodes. The sequences come from tumor tissue, collected at baseline. These TCRs come from a person aged 25 to 85 with non-small cell lung cancer.

In nucleotides, the CDR3 is TGTGCCAGCAGCTCAGGCCAGGCCACAGATACGCAGTATTTT. Its translation is CASSSGQATDTQYF. This chain connects TRBV3-1 (or the pseudogene TRBV3-2) to TRBJ2-3, with D unresolved. In germline, CDR1 is LGHDT, CDR2 YNNKEL (reference sequence). This CDR3 comprises 14 residues. V gave up 5 bases and J gave up 2 bases, with 11 bases separating them.

V usage is TRBV19 and J usage is TRBJ2-7; weak D call: TRBD2 (6 bases). This CDR3 has 18 residues. CDR1 LNHDA and CDR2 SQIVND come from the germline V gene (reference sequence). Trimming stripped 3 bases from V and 2 bases from J, with 23 bases between. The CDR3 here is CASSITPLGLAETYEQYF. CDR3 nucleotides: TGTGCCAGTAGTATTACCCCTTTGGGCTTAGCGGAGACCTACGAGCAGTACTTC.

The chain is built from TRBV5-8 and TRBJ1-5; D possibly corresponds to TRBD1 (5 bases). The CDR3 consists of 14 residues. V was trimmed by 1 base and J by 9 bases, leaving 14 bases between them. Germline values: CDR1 SGHTS, CDR2 YDEGEE. Written as DNA, the CDR3 is TGTGCCAGCAGCTTGTGGGGCCCGGGAGGGCCCCAGCATTTT. Its translation: CASSLWGPGGPQHF.

The chain joins TRBV2 to TRBJ1-1; D perhaps matches TRBD1 (5 bases). Between the trimmed V and J ends, which lost 3 bases and 5 bases, there was a span of 16 bases. There are 15 residues in the CDR3. Germline values: CDR1 SNHLY, CDR2 FYNNEI. Written as DNA, the CDR3 is TGTGCCAGCAGTGAGGGACCCCCGTCTGCTACTGAAGCTTTCTTT. Its protein product is CASSEGPPSATEAFF. The variable domain in full, with the rest retrieved from reference TRBV2 and TRBJ1-1, is EPEVTQTPSHQVTQMGQEVILRCVPISNHLYFYWYRQILGQKVEFLVSFYNNEISEKSEIFDDQFSVERPDGSNFTLKIRSTKLEDSAMYFCASSEGPPSATEAFFGQGTRLTVV.

This clone showed up just once. This sequence joins TRBV18 and TRBJ1-6; TRBD1 might be the D (6 bases). The ends were cut back, 3 bases at V and 0 bases at J, with 12 bases in the middle. The CDR3 has 17 amino acids. The germline V gene has CDR1 KGHSH and CDR2 LQKENI. DNA for the CDR3: TGTGCCAGCTCACCCCGGGACATGAGCTCCTATAATTCACCCCTCCACTTT. This gives the protein CASSPRDMSSYNSPLHF.

This chain links TRBV29-1 with TRBJ2-5, with 8 bases matching TRBD1. V lost 6 bases, J lost 10 bases, and 13 bases stayed unmatched. Germline V gene lookup returns CDR1 SQVTM and CDR2 ANQGSEA. The CDR3 totals 13 residues. The CDR3 sequence is CSVPFGTGLYQYF. CDR3 nucleotides: TGCAGCGTCCCCTTCGGGACAGGTCTGTACCAGTACTTC.

By sample fraction, this clone is medium-sized. The genes are TRBV14 and TRBJ2-2, with D maybe TRBD2 (5 bases). Trimming stripped 3 bases from V and 5 bases from J, with 13 bases between. The CDR3 length is 15 residues. Looked up from germline, CDR1 is SGHDN and CDR2 is FVKESK. The CDR3 region is CASSQERLRTGELFF. Written as DNA, the CDR3 is TGTGCCAGCAGCCAGGAGCGGCTAAGGACCGGGGAGCTGTTTTTT.

The gene calls are TRBV24-1 and TRBJ1-1; D is perhaps TRBD1 (6 bases). The germline CDR1 and CDR2 sequences are KGHDR and SFDVKD. V was clipped by 6 bases and J by 3 bases, with 10 bases between them. This CDR3 is 13 amino acids long. In nucleotides, the CDR3 is TGTGCCACCAGTTCAGAGGGGGACACTGAAGCTTTCTTT. It is translated as CATSSEGDTEAFF.

Comments on this clone: An end of the junction differs from the germline gene, which may be a read error. The V gene is TRBV29-1, the J gene TRBJ1-2; the D is unclear. The CDR3 has 10 residues. The germline CDR1 and CDR2 sequences are SQVTM and ANQGSEA. The CDR3, as DNA: TGCAGCGTTGAAAACACGCAAAAATTCTTC. Encoded protein: CSVENTQKFF.

The chain's CDR3 is CASSQDWGVNVLTF. CDR3 coding DNA: TGCGCCAGCAGCCAAGATTGGGGGGTTAACGTCCTGACTTTC. The chain links TRBV4-1 to TRBJ2-6; possible D gene TRBD2, 6 bases. V shed 0 bases and J shed 10 bases, with 10 bases lying between them. This CDR3 comprises 14 residues. Per germline, CDR1 MGHRA and CDR2 YSYEKL.

This chain links TRBV6-5 with TRBJ2-7; D may be TRBD2 (5 bases). Germline lookup yields CDR1 MNHEY and CDR2 SVGAGI. The ends were cut back, 6 bases at V and 0 bases at J, with 12 bases in the middle. The CDR3 is 14 amino acids. In nucleotides, the CDR3 is TGTGCCAGCAGGCTAGCACCAGACTCCTACGAGCAGTACTTC. Translating gives CASRLAPDSYEQYF.

This rearrangement joins TRBV2 to TRBJ1-5, with unresolved D. Trimming shortened V by 3 bases and J by 3 bases, and 9 bases separated the two germline ends. CDR3 size: 14 residues. From germline, CDR1 is SNHLY and CDR2 FYNNEI. The CDR3 region has the DNA TGTGCCAGCAGTGAGTTCAGCTCCAATCAGCCCCAGCATTTT. This codes for CASSEFSSNQPQHF.

The V call is TRBV19, the J call TRBJ2-7, with 12 bases fitting TRBD1. The germline V gene encodes CDR1 LNHDA and CDR2 SQIVND (reference sequence). V was clipped by 3 bases and J by 7 bases; unmatched bases: 7. The CDR3 runs to 15 residues. The CDR3 reads CASSIPGQGAKEQYF. The CDR3, as DNA: TGTGCCAGTAGTATCCCGGGACAGGGGGCGAAAGAGCAGTACTTC.

This clone turned up a few times. J is TRBJ1-6 and V is TRBV5-1, with D possibly matching TRBD1 (6 bases). CDR1 SGHRS and CDR2 YFSETQ come from the germline V gene. Trimming stripped 7 bases from V and 9 bases from J, with 23 bases between. The CDR3 extends over 16 amino acids. The DNA for the CDR3 is TGCGCCAGCGCCGCGCCAGGGACAAGAGGGAGTTCACCCCTCCACTTT. It translates to CASAAPGTRGSSPLHF.

This clone has just a few counts. The V gene is TRBV29-1, the J gene TRBJ1-5; 7 nucleotides match TRBD1. CDR3 length equals 12 residues. The V gene end was trimmed by 6 bases and the J gene end by 11 bases; junction bases not matched to a gene: 10. Germline V gene lookup returns CDR1 SQVTM and CDR2 ANQGSEA. The CDR3: CSVLTGAEAQHF. The DNA of the CDR3 is TGCAGCGTACTTACAGGGGCGGAGGCCCAGCATTTT.

In DNA, the CDR3 is TGTGCCAGGGGTACGGACAGGGAACAAGAGACCCAGTACTTC. It is translated as CARGTDREQETQYF. The rearrangement uses TRBV6-6 and TRBJ2-5, with 8 bases identical to TRBD1. Looked up from germline, CDR1 is MNHNY and CDR2 is SVGAGI (reference sequence). This CDR3 region has 14 residues. V dropped 9 bases and J dropped 2; count of bases not matched to a gene: 8.

The genes are TRBV30 and TRBJ2-5; the D gene is possibly TRBD2 (5 bases). This CDR3 comprises 13 residues. In germline, CDR1 is GTSNPN, CDR2 SVGIG (reference sequence). Trimming took off 0 bases at V and 4 bases at J, with 9 bases between the two ends. The CDR3 region is CAWSVLRVETQYF. The CDR3 nucleotides read TGTGCCTGGAGTGTACTGAGGGTAGAGACCCAGTACTTC.

The chain is built from TRBV11-2 and TRBJ2-7; D may be TRBD1 or TRBD2 (5 bases each). Germline V gene lookup returns CDR1 SGHAT and CDR2 FQNNGV. The germline V and J ends were trimmed by 5 bases and 6 bases, with 14 bases remaining between them. The CDR3 sequence is 13 residues long. CDR3 nucleotide sequence: TGTGCCAGCAGCCGGGACCGGGGCGGCGAGCAGTACTTC. It is translated as CASSRDRGGEQYF.

The chain joins TRBV3-1 (or the pseudogene TRBV3-2) to TRBJ1-4, with D maybe TRBD1 (5 bases). The CDR3 consists of 14 residues. V lost 4 bases and J 4 bases, leaving 10 bases between the germline ends. The germline V gene encodes CDR1 LGHDT and CDR2 YNNKEL (reference sequence). CDR3 region: CASSRHDSNEKLFF. The CDR3 bases are TGTGCCAGCAGCCGCCATGACAGTAATGAAAAACTGTTTTTT.

V gene TRBV19 combines with J gene TRBJ2-1; weak D call: TRBD2 (5 bases). V dropped 3 bases and J dropped 0 bases, with 9 bases sitting between them. The CDR3 runs to 15 residues. CDR1 LNHDA and CDR2 SQIVND come from the germline V gene (reference sequence). The CDR3: CASSISTSSYNEQFF. The CDR3, as DNA: TGTGCCAGTAGTATCAGCACTAGCTCCTACAATGAGCAGTTCTTC.

In DNA, the CDR3 is TGTGCCAGCAGTTACGGGCGGGAAAACACCGGGGAGCTGTTTTTT. It translates to CASSYGRENTGELFF. V is TRBV6-2 or TRBV6-3 and J is TRBJ2-2; D perhaps matches TRBD2 (6 bases). The germline V gene encodes CDR1 MNHEY and CDR2 SVGEGT. The CDR3 sequence is 15 residues long. V lost 2 bases, J lost 2 bases, and 9 bases lay in between.

The V and J genes are TRBV15 and TRBJ2-1, with D unclear. Trimming cost V 4 bases and J 4 bases, with 8 bases left between them. The CDR3 consists of 13 residues. The germline gives CDR1 LNHNV, CDR2 YYDKDF (reference sequence). CDR3 sequence: CATSKGIYNEQFF. The CDR3 nucleotides read TGTGCCACCAGCAAAGGGATTTACAATGAGCAGTTCTTC. Using reference TRBV15 and TRBJ2-1 for the parts outside the CDR3, the full variable domain is DAMVIQNPRYQVTQFGKPVTLSCSQTLNHNVMYWYQQKSSQAPKLLFHYYDKDFNNEADTPDNFQSRRPNTSFCFLDIRSPGLGDTAMYLCATSKGIYNEQFFGPGTRLTVL.

The V gene is TRBV28, the J gene TRBJ1-4; no clear D. The CDR3 contains 12 residues. The ends were cut back, 8 bases at V and 17 bases at J, with 21 bases in the middle. Looked up from germline, CDR1 is MDHEN and CDR2 is SYDVKM. The CDR3 nucleotides are TGTGCCAGCTCCAGCGGCGGGAGTAACTGTTTTTTT. The encoded protein is CASSSGGSNCFF.

The V and J genes are TRBV2 and TRBJ2-5; possible D gene TRBD1, 6 bases. V was shortened by 10 bases and J by 0 bases, with 21 bases between the two germline ends. Germline lookup yields CDR1 SNHLY and CDR2 FYNNEI. This CDR3 is built from 16 residues. The CDR3 here is CATSPNRVQYQETQYF. The CDR3 DNA sequence: TGTGCCACCTCCCCCAACAGGGTACAGTACCAAGAGACCCAGTACTTC. Full variable domain (missing parts from reference TRBV2 and TRBJ2-5): EPEVTQTPSHQVTQMGQEVILRCVPISNHLYFYWYRQILGQKVEFLVSFYNNEISEKSEIFDDQFSVERPDGSNFTLKIRSTKLEDSAMYFCATSPNRVQYQETQYFGPGTRLLVL.

The rearrangement uses TRBV6-5 and TRBJ2-5; no firm D call. Germline V lookup: CDR1 MNHEY, CDR2 SVGAGI. Trimming removed 2 bases at V and 5 bases at J, with 12 bases between. This CDR3 region has 14 residues. The CDR3 loop reads CASSYPELSETQYF. CDR3 sequence (DNA): TGTGCCAGCAGTTACCCTGAGTTGTCGGAGACCCAGTACTTC.

The chain couples TRBV20-1 to TRBJ2-1, with unresolved D. The length of the CDR3 is 12 residues. Trimming took 3 bases from V and 6 from J, leaving 9 bases between them. CDR1 DFQATT and CDR2 SNEGSKA come from the germline V gene (reference sequence). CDR3 in amino acids: CSASNLGNEQFF. The CDR3 DNA follows: TGCAGTGCTAGTAACTTGGGCAATGAGCAGTTCTTC.

The chain uses TRBV7-9 and TRBJ1-5; D ambiguous. V lost 1 base and J 8 bases, leaving 6 bases between the germline ends. Germline CDR1 reads SEHNR; CDR2 reads FQNEAQ (reference sequence). This CDR3 is built from 12 residues. CDR3 nucleotides: TGTGCCAGCAGCTTAGTTCAGGAGCCCCAGCATTTT. Protein: CASSLVQEPQHF.

J is TRBJ2-3 and V is TRBV6-6, with 10 bases identical to TRBD2. The germline V gene has CDR1 MNHNY and CDR2 SVGAGI (reference sequence). CDR3 length: 16 amino acids. Trimming removed 6 bases from V and 1 base from J; junction bases left unmatched: 7. Here the CDR3 reads CASSPRLAGGTDTQYF. DNA of the CDR3: TGTGCCAGCAGCCCTCGGCTAGCGGGAGGCACAGATACGCAGTATTTT.

The chain carries TRBV7-2 and TRBJ2-7; D possibly corresponds to TRBD2 (6 bases). Germline CDR1 and CDR2: SGHTA and FQGNSA. CDR3 size: 13 residues. Trimming cost V 8 bases and J 4 bases, with 15 bases left between them. The CDR3 nucleotides read TGTGCCAGCCGGGACTCCCGGATTTACGAGCAGTACTTC. Encoded protein: CASRDSRIYEQYF.

V and J are TRBV4-3 and TRBJ2-2; 16 nucleotides line up with TRBD2. From germline, CDR1 is LGHNA and CDR2 YSLEER. The V segment lost 2 bases and the J segment 5 bases; nucleotides outside the gene matches: 8. The CDR3 contains 19 residues. The CDR3 sequence is CASSQSPGLAGGTTGELFF. The CDR3 DNA reads as TGCGCCAGCAGCCAAAGTCCGGGACTAGCGGGGGGGACAACCGGGGAGCTGTTTTTT.